A single sample is the source of the 20 T cell receptor beta chains below, sequenced in a study of T-cell reconstitution after alpha-beta-depleted transplantation in children. Unique molecular identifiers were incorporated into the prepared TCRbeta library. TCRdb used MiXCR to reprocess the PCR reads, holding one entry per CDR3 protein. The sample records about a million distinct CDR3 sequences, about 29% being singletons. The material sequenced was PBMCs, mostly from graft donor cells, taken 360 days after TCRalphabeta/CD19-depleted stem cell transplant. All receptors come from a boy less than two years old who had a stem cell transplant for SCID, so the T cells may come from the graft donor.

This chain uses TRBV29-1 with TRBJ2-1; 11 nucleotides line up with TRBD2. The CDR3 sequence is 14 residues long. The V gene's germline CDR1 is SQVTM and CDR2 ANQGSEA. V lost 7 bases and J lost 9; bases outside the gene matches: 11. CDR3 coding DNA: TGCAGCGCTATAGCGGGGGGGCTCCGGGTTGAGCAGTTCTTC. Translation gives CSAIAGGLRVEQFF.

This clonotype was observed many times. This chain uses TRBV5-1 with TRBJ1-1; D not certain. In germline, CDR1 is SGHRS, CDR2 YFSETQ. The CDR3 contains 13 residues. V was shortened by 4 bases and J by 4 bases, with 11 bases between the two germline ends. DNA for the CDR3: TGCGCCAGCAGCCTCGTCTCGGGCACTGAAGCTTTCTTT. This encodes CASSLVSGTEAFF.

This clonotype showed up just a few times. The gene calls are TRBV27 and TRBJ2-3; a weak D match, TRBD2 (5 bases). Germline CDR1 reads MNHEY; CDR2 reads SMNVEV (reference sequence). V lost 4 bases and J 7 bases, leaving 15 bases between the germline ends. CDR3 length equals 14 residues. CDR3 DNA sequence: TGTGCCAGCAGTTCTGGGCTAGCTACCTATACGCAGTATTTT. Translation gives CASSSGLATYTQYF.

The rearrangement links TRBV5-4 to TRBJ2-6, with 9 bases that match TRBD1. CDR3 length: 18 amino acids. The V and J ends lost 2 bases and 3 bases, in that order; junction bases with no gene match: 9. Germline loops: CDR1 SGHNT, CDR2 YYREEE (reference sequence). The CDR3 region has the DNA TGTGCCAGCAGCTTCCCCCGGGACAGGGTCCTTGGGGCCAACGTCCTGACTTTC. The encoded protein is CASSFPRDRVLGANVLTF.

This clonotype was observed a handful of times. The V and J genes are TRBV7-6 and TRBJ2-1; 7 nucleotides line up with TRBD1. The CDR3 extends over 16 amino acids. The junction had 9 bases not matched to a gene; V was cut back by 0 bases and J by 7 bases. The germline gives CDR1 SGHVS, CDR2 FNYEAQ. The CDR3 spells CASSLAGRGIINEQFF. The CDR3 DNA sequence: TGTGCCAGCAGCTTAGCCGGCAGGGGGATCATAAATGAGCAGTTCTTC.

In its sample, this clonotype was seen a few times. The V and J genes are TRBV7-9 and TRBJ2-5; 8 nucleotides agree with TRBD1. Trimming took 5 bases from V and 5 from J; bases not matched to a gene: 4. This CDR3 has 13 amino acids. Germline-derived CDR1 and CDR2 are SEHNR and FQNEAQ (reference sequence). The CDR3 sequence is CASSGQGNETQYF. In DNA form, the CDR3 reads TGTGCCAGCAGCGGACAGGGTAATGAGACCCAGTACTTC.

The rearrangement uses TRBV12-3 or TRBV12-4 and TRBJ1-1; D is perhaps TRBD1 (6 bases). Trimming removed 6 bases at V and 7 bases at J, with 6 bases between. The length of the CDR3 is 10 residues. The CDR3 DNA sequence: TGTGCCAGCAGGACAGGTGAAGCTTTCTTT. Translation: CASRTGEAFF.

This clonotype was seen only a few times. This chain links TRBV28 with TRBJ1-1; 7 nucleotides agree with TRBD1. This CDR3 comprises 18 residues. Germline V CDR1 and CDR2: MDHEN, SYDVKM. The J segment lost 0 bases and the V segment lost 4 bases, leaving 14 bases of the junction unmatched. The CDR3 DNA reads as TGTGCCAGCAGTTCAAGGGGGCTGCCCACCACCATGAACACTGAAGCTTTCTTT. This translates into CASSSRGLPTTMNTEAFF.

V gene TRBV5-1 combines with J gene TRBJ2-7, with 14 bases lining up with TRBD2. This CDR3 comprises 16 residues. The germline V gene has CDR1 SGHRS and CDR2 YFSETQ. V lost 0 bases, J lost 3 bases, and 2 bases stayed unmatched. CDR3 nucleotide sequence: TGCGCCAGCAGCTTGGGGACTAGCGGGGGGATCTACGAGCAGTACTTC. Translating it yields CASSLGTSGGIYEQYF.

The V call is TRBV6-1, the J call TRBJ2-7, with TRBD1 matching 8 bases. The CDR3 is 13 amino acids. CDR1 and CDR2 (germline): MNHNS, SASEGT. V gave up 7 bases and J gave up 9 bases; unmatched junction bases: 11. This CDR3 reads CASTGQGRRGQYF. Written as DNA, the CDR3 is TGTGCCAGCACCGGACAGGGCCGTCGAGGGCAGTACTTC.

V usage is TRBV15 and J usage is TRBJ2-4; D perhaps matches TRBD1 (6 bases). This CDR3 spans 15 amino acids. CDR1 and CDR2 (germline): LNHNV, YYDKDF (reference sequence). Trimming pared 1 base from V and 5 bases from J, leaving 12 bases between. CDR3 DNA sequence: TGTGCCACCAGCAGAGGGACAGCAGGGCAAAACATTCAGTACTTC. It encodes CATSRGTAGQNIQYF.

This clonotype was seen more than once but under ten times. The rearrangement uses TRBV7-8 and TRBJ2-1; D assignment may be TRBD1 or TRBD2 (6 bases each). The CDR3 loop spans 14 amino acids. Germline lookup yields CDR1 SGHVS and CDR2 FQNEAQ. The V end lost 5 bases, the J end lost 10 bases, and 18 bases lay between the germline ends. The CDR3 DNA sequence: TGTGCCAGCAGCCCACCCCGGGGGCATTGGGAGCAGTTCTTC. It encodes CASSPPRGHWEQFF. Based on the CDR3 plus reference TRBV7-8 and TRBJ2-1, the full variable domain is GAGVSQSPRYKVAKRGQDVALRCDPISGHVSLFWYQQALGQGPEFLTYFQNEAQLDKSGLPSDRFFAERPEGSVSTLKIQRTQQEDSAVYLCASSPPRGHWEQFFGPGTRLTVL.

The genes are TRBV5-1 and TRBJ2-2; 8 bases align to TRBD1. The CDR3 extends over 21 amino acids. The V and J ends lost 4 bases and 0 bases, in that order; junction bases with no gene match: 20. From germline, CDR1 is SGHRS and CDR2 YFSETQ. CDR3 nucleotide sequence: TGCGCCAGCAGCCGGAAGGACAGGGCCAACCCCTTTTTCCCGAACACCGGGGAGCTGTTTTTT. Protein: CASSRKDRANPFFPNTGELFF. Looking up the rest from reference TRBV5-1 and TRBJ2-2 gives the full variable domain: KAGVTQTPRYLIKTRGQQVTLSCSPISGHRSVSWYQQTPGQGLQFLFEYFSETQRNKGNFPGRFSGRQFSNSRSEMNVSTLELGDSALYLCASSRKDRANPFFPNTGELFFGEGSRLTVL.

As for this clonotype: A much larger clone lies a single base off, so this may be a read error. J is TRBJ2-5 and V is TRBV3-1, with TRBD2 as a possible D gene (6 bases). V dropped 5 bases and J dropped 1 base, with 20 bases sitting between them. This CDR3 contains 17 residues. Germline V CDR1 and CDR2: LGHDT, YNNKEL (reference sequence). The CDR3 DNA reads as TGTGCCAGCAGCAACCCCTTACCCAGCGGGCTCCAAGAGACCCAGTACTTC. This translates into CASSNPLPSGLQETQYF.

The chain has TRBV7-9 and TRBJ1-1, with 10 bases fitting TRBD1. Trimming cost V 5 bases and J 11 bases; bases outside gene matches: 5. The CDR3 spans 12 residues. In germline, CDR1 is SEHNR, CDR2 FQNEAQ (reference sequence). This CDR3 is CASSTGTGVAFF. DNA for the CDR3: TGTGCCAGCAGCACAGGGACAGGGGTGGCTTTCTTT. The full variable domain, in which reference TRBV7-9 and TRBJ1-1 provide the parts outside the CDR3, is DTGVSQNPRHKITKRGQNVTFRCDPISEHNRLYWYRQTLGQGPEFLTYFQNEAQLEKSRLLSDRFSAERPKGSFSTLEIQRTEQGDSAMYLCASSTGTGVAFFGQGTRLTVV.

This clonotype was detected only a few times. This chain links TRBV2 with TRBJ2-7; possibly TRBD2 for D (6 bases). The CDR3 consists of 18 residues. Trimming removed 7 bases from V and 3 bases from J, with 28 bases in between. Germline-derived CDR1 and CDR2 are SNHLY and FYNNEI. The CDR3 loop is CASTKGWAIRTKDYEQYF. CDR3 nucleotides: TGTGCCAGCACCAAAGGGTGGGCAATCCGGACTAAAGACTACGAGCAGTACTTC.

This clonotype has just a few counts. The chain links TRBV9 to TRBJ1-2, with TRBD1 matching over 7 bases. The ends lost 2 bases at V and 4 bases at J; junction bases unmatched: 2. Looked up from germline, CDR1 is SGDLS and CDR2 is YYNGEE. The CDR3 totals 13 residues. The CDR3 bases are TGTGCCAGCAGCGTGACAGGGACCTATGGCTACACCTTC. Encoded protein: CASSVTGTYGYTF.

In DNA form, the CDR3 reads TGTGCCACCATGAGAGGGGAAGGGAACACTGAAGCTTTCTTT. Its translation: CATMRGEGNTEAFF. The V gene is TRBV10-3, the J gene TRBJ1-1; possibly TRBD1 for D (5 bases). The CDR3 contains 14 residues. V lost 10 bases to trimming and J lost 1 base, with 16 bases between them. The germline V gene has CDR1 ENHRY and CDR2 SYGVKD.

The V gene is TRBV20-1, the J gene TRBJ1-2; maybe TRBD1 (6 bases). This CDR3 region has 14 residues. V lost 4 bases, J lost 7 bases, and 19 bases lay in between. Germline CDR1 and CDR2: DFQATT and SNEGSKA (reference sequence). CDR3 nucleotides: TGCAGTGCTACAAACTTCAGGGGCCTGGGTGGCTACACCTTC. Its translation: CSATNFRGLGGYTF.

The V gene is TRBV5-5, the J gene TRBJ1-2, with 7 positions matching TRBD1. Germline CDR1 SGHKS, CDR2 YYEKEE (reference sequence). This CDR3 comprises 14 residues. The CDR3 here is CASAAAGGSYGYTF. CDR3 nucleotide sequence: TGTGCTTCGGCAGCGGCAGGGGGTTCCTATGGCTACACCTTC.